One and the same sample provided the 15 T cell receptor beta chains below, sequenced in a study of T-cell memory formation after mild COVID-19. Via MiXCR, TCRdb re-called the 5' RACE reads, giving one row per CDR3 protein. Of some 130,000 distinct CDR3 sequences listed, 20% to 25% were seen once; the top ten hold around 24%. What was sequenced was PBMCs or a T cell subset sorted from them (not recorded which). The receptors were sampled from an adult woman who had mild COVID-19 (a few samples of this study predate the infection). Cell type and time point are not known.

This clonotype was detected a few times. CDR3 DNA sequence: TGCAGCGTTGGCGGACCCAGCTCTGGAAACACCATATATTTT. Its translation is CSVGGPSSGNTIYF. The chain has TRBV29-1 and TRBJ1-3; no firm D call. The V and J ends lost 4 bases and 0 bases respectively, with 10 bases between them. The CDR3 sequence is 14 residues long. The germline V gene encodes CDR1 SQVTM and CDR2 ANQGSEA.

The chain employs TRBV12-3 or TRBV12-4 and TRBJ1-2, with D hard to call. V was cut by 1 base and J by 4 bases, with 4 bases left in between. The CDR3 is 12 residues long. The CDR3 here is CASSLGVYGYTF. The CDR3 DNA sequence: TGTGCCAGCAGTTTAGGGGTCTATGGCTACACCTTC.

V gene TRBV30 combines with J gene TRBJ1-2, with D possibly matching TRBD1 (6 bases). Germline assignment: CDR1 GTSNPN and CDR2 SVGIG (reference sequence). This CDR3 comprises 12 residues. V was trimmed by 2 bases and J by 4 bases, leaving 8 bases between them. The CDR3 DNA follows: TGTGCCTGGAGTCCGACAGGCTATGGCTACACCTTC. This gives the protein CAWSPTGYGYTF.

This clonotype was observed a few times. This chain uses TRBV9 with TRBJ2-1, with 7 bases fitting TRBD2. This CDR3 comprises 13 residues. The V gene end was trimmed by 2 bases and the J gene end by 7 bases; junction bases not matched to a gene: 3. Germline assignment: CDR1 SGDLS and CDR2 YYNGEE. For the CDR3, the DNA is TGTGCCAGCAGCGTCGGGCGGGGGAATGAGCAGTTCTTC. Protein: CASSVGRGNEQFF.

The chain is built from TRBV19 and TRBJ2-1; no clear D. Trimming removed 6 bases at V and 9 bases at J, with 9 bases between. This CDR3 comprises 11 residues. The V gene's germline CDR1 is LNHDA and CDR2 SQIVND (reference sequence). CDR3 coding DNA: TGTGCCAGTAGCGTAGGGCCTGAGCAGTTCTTC. Protein product: CASSVGPEQFF.

There are a few counts of this clonotype. V gene TRBV7-3 combines with J gene TRBJ2-3; the match to TRBD2 covers 14 bases. Trimming took 6 bases from V and 6 from J; bases not matched to a gene: 11. This CDR3 has 17 residues. Germline CDR1 reads SGHTA; CDR2 reads FQGTGA. The CDR3 sequence: CASRGPGLAGEVDTQYF. Here the CDR3 DNA reads TGTGCCAGCAGGGGTCCGGGACTAGCGGGAGAGGTGGATACGCAGTATTTT.

This chain connects TRBV15 to TRBJ2-7; no reliable D call. The CDR3 contains 15 residues. The germline gives CDR1 LNHNV, CDR2 YYDKDF (reference sequence). Deletions cut 0 bases from V and 2 bases from J, with 11 bases between. The CDR3 region has the DNA TGTGCCACCAGCAGAGACAGGTCAAGGGCCTACGAGCAGTACTTC. This sequence encodes CATSRDRSRAYEQYF.

The chain is built from TRBV20-1 and TRBJ2-1, with D unclear. This CDR3 spans 16 amino acids. The germline V gene has CDR1 DFQATT and CDR2 SNEGSKA (reference sequence). The germline V and J ends were trimmed by 1 base and 1 base, with 14 bases remaining between them. The DNA for the CDR3 is TGCAGTGCTAGAGTTAATCCGAGGAGTTCCTACAATGAGCAGTTCTTC. Translated: CSARVNPRSSYNEQFF.

This clonotype was found a few times. The chain uses TRBV12-3 or TRBV12-4 and TRBJ2-1; the match to TRBD2 covers 8 bases. This CDR3 is built from 14 residues. V dropped 3 bases and J dropped 3; count of bases not matched to a gene: 1. This CDR3 reads CASSFTSGYNEQFF. The CDR3 nucleotides are TGTGCCAGCAGTTTTACTAGCGGCTACAATGAGCAGTTCTTC.

This clonotype showed up just a few times. CDR3 bases: TGTGCCAGCAGCCATTCGGACAGGGACTACGAGCAGTACTTC. As protein: CASSHSDRDYEQYF. This chain uses TRBV14 with TRBJ2-7; 8 bases align to TRBD1. Germline V gene sequence: CDR1 SGHDN, CDR2 FVKESK. This CDR3 is built from 14 residues. Trimming cost V 3 bases and J 3 bases; bases outside gene matches: 4.

The chain has TRBV29-1 and TRBJ2-3, with D uncertain. Between the trimmed V and J ends, which lost 4 bases and 2 bases, there was a span of 10 bases. Germline values: CDR1 SQVTM, CDR2 ANQGSEA. This CDR3 contains 13 residues. This CDR3 reads CSVVPHNTDTQYF. DNA of the CDR3: TGCAGCGTTGTCCCCCACAACACAGATACGCAGTATTTT.

This clonotype appeared a few times. The chain employs TRBV12-3 or TRBV12-4 and TRBJ1-5; possibly TRBD1 for D (5 bases). The CDR3 extends over 14 amino acids. V was clipped by 6 bases and J by 3 bases, with 12 bases between them. CDR3 nucleotides: TGTGCCAGCAGCCCCGGGACCTACAATCAGCCCCAGCATTTT. It encodes CASSPGTYNQPQHF.

The gene calls are TRBV4-1 and TRBJ2-1, with D tentatively TRBD2 (6 bases). The CDR3 is made up of 15 amino acids. CDR1 MGHRA and CDR2 YSYEKL come from the germline V gene. The germline V and J ends were trimmed by 10 bases and 5 bases, with 21 bases remaining between them. The CDR3 is CATSPTAGTHNEQFF. The CDR3 bases are TGCGCCACCAGTCCCACTGCCGGGACTCACAATGAGCAGTTCTTC.

The V gene is TRBV6-6, the J gene TRBJ2-3; D remains ambiguous. CDR3 length: 16 amino acids. Germline CDR1 and CDR2: MNHNY and SVGAGI (reference sequence). Trimming cost V 2 bases and J 2 bases, with 14 bases left between them. The DNA of the CDR3 is TGTGCCAGCAGTTACGAGTCCCCCGGCACCACAGATACGCAGTATTTT. Encoded protein: CASSYESPGTTDTQYF.

This chain uses TRBV7-8 with TRBJ2-5, with TRBD2 matching over 9 bases. J lost 1 base, V lost 2 bases, and 8 bases had no gene match. Germline loops: CDR1 SGHVS, CDR2 FQNEAQ. This CDR3 region has 17 residues. Here the CDR3 DNA reads TGTGCCAGCAGCTTAAGGGCTAGCGGGGCACTCCAAGAGACCCAGTACTTC. Encoded protein: CASSLRASGALQETQYF.